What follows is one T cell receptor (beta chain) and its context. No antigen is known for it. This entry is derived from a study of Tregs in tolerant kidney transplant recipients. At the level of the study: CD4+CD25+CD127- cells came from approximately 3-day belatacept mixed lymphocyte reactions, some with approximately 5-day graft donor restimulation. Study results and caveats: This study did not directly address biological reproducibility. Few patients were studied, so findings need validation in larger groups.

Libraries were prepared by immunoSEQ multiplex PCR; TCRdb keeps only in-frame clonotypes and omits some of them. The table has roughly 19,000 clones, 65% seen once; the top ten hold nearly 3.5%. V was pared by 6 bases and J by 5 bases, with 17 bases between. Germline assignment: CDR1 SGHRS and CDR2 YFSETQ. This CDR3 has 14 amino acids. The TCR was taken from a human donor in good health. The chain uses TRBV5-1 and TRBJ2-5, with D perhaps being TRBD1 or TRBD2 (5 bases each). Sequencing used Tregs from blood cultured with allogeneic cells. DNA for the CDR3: TGCGCCAGCAAGAGGGGCGGATCTGGCGAGACCCAGTACTTC. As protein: CASKRGGSGETQYF.